This TCR beta chain appears in the sequencing data of a study of glioma-infiltrating T cells. Across the whole study: Blood libraries targeted about 4.5- to 11-fold coverage of roughly 920,000 T cells.

CDR1 and CDR2 from the germline V gene are SEHNR and FQNEAQ (reference sequence). This CDR3 has 14 amino acids. Using RNA template, CDR3s of TCR alpha and beta were amplified with iRepertoire arm-PCR. From the multiplex PCR reads, TCRdb called clonotypes with MiXCR, one entry per CDR3 protein. Of more than 300,000 distinct CDR3 sequences listed, around 38% are singletons. As for this clonotype: A read error may produce the germline difference seen at one junction end.

The chain combines TRBV7-9 with TRBJ2-3, with TRBD2 identical over 8 bases. Sequencing input: glioma tissue, nonneoplastic brain tissue, or PBMCs (not recorded which). The receptor was isolated from a human donor with low-grade glioma or glioblastoma, undergoing nonglioma brain surgery, or in good health (not recorded which). CDR3 DNA: TGTGCCAGCAGCCCGGGACTAGTGGCAGATAGGCAGTATTTT. Amino acids: CASSPGLVADRQYF.